What follows are 22 T cell receptor beta chains derived from one specimen sequenced in a study of blood T cell repertoires in COVID-19. Sequenced by immunoSEQ multiplex PCR; TCRdb stores in-frame clones only, minus some. The sample contains approximately 250,000 clones, roughly 90% of which appear only once. The sample was PBMCs or T cells enriched from blood (not recorded which). These receptors originate from a woman in her 30s who had recovered from COVID-19.

The V gene is TRBV19, the J gene TRBJ1-1; D remains unclear. Trimming removed 1 base from V and 8 bases from J, with 8 bases in between. Germline values: CDR1 LNHDA, CDR2 SQIVND (reference sequence). There are 12 residues in the CDR3. The CDR3 DNA reads as TGTGCCAGTAGTATAGGCTACTCGGAAGCTTTCTTT. It specifies CASSIGYSEAFF.

This sequence joins TRBV5-1 and TRBJ1-3; unclear D gene. Germline V gene lookup returns CDR1 SGHRS and CDR2 YFSETQ. This CDR3 has 14 residues. V was shortened by 0 bases and J by 4 bases, with 8 bases between the two germline ends. This CDR3 is CASSLGREGNTIYF. As DNA, the CDR3 is TGCGCCAGCAGCTTGGGACGGGAAGGAAACACCATATATTTT.

The chain links TRBV6-5 to TRBJ2-1; D not resolved. The CDR3 is made up of 15 amino acids. The ends were cut back, 3 bases at V and 2 bases at J, with 11 bases in the middle. CDR1 is MNHEY, CDR2 SVGAGI, per germline. The CDR3 reads CASSYGDPAYNEQFF. CDR3 in DNA: TGTGCCAGCAGTTATGGAGACCCGGCCTACAATGAGCAGTTCTTC.

In regard to this clone: Germline is not matched at one junction end, which may reflect a read error. The chain uses TRBV27 and TRBJ2-1, with D hard to call. This CDR3 has 13 residues. Germline V gene sequence: CDR1 MNHEY, CDR2 SMNVEV (reference sequence). The CDR3 DNA sequence: TGTGCCAGCAGTCAAGACGCTGGCACCTCGCGGCTCTTC. Translating gives CASSQDAGTSRLF.

This clone was picked up a small number of times. This rearrangement joins TRBV7-9 to TRBJ2-7; D ambiguous. The V and J ends lost 1 base and 2 bases respectively, with 9 bases between them. In germline, CDR1 is SEHNR, CDR2 FQNEAQ (reference sequence). The CDR3 runs 14 residues. The CDR3: CASSLGSTTYEQYF. The DNA for the CDR3 is TGTGCCAGCAGCTTAGGCTCCACAACCTACGAGCAGTACTTC.

The chain has TRBV18 and TRBJ2-7; perhaps TRBD2 as D (6 bases). The CDR3 consists of 15 residues. The germline V and J ends were trimmed by 1 base and 5 bases, with 15 bases remaining between them. Germline CDR1 KGHSH, CDR2 LQKENI. The CDR3, as DNA: TGTGCCAGCTCACCACAATCCCGGGGAGGAAACGAGCAGTACTTC. This translates into CASSPQSRGGNEQYF.

The chain combines TRBV4-1 with TRBJ1-3, with a weak D call TRBD1 (6 bases). Germline V gene data show CDR1 as MGHRA and CDR2 as YSYEKL. V was trimmed by 0 bases and J by 0 bases, leaving 9 bases between them. The CDR3 has 16 residues. The CDR3 sequence is CASSQDWDISGNTIYF. As DNA, the CDR3 is TGCGCCAGCAGCCAAGATTGGGACATCTCTGGAAACACCATATATTTT.

CDR3 coding DNA: TGTGCCAGCAGTTCGGCCTACGAGCAGTACTTC. Translating it yields CASSSAYEQYF. The chain combines TRBV28 with TRBJ2-7; D is unclear. The germline gives CDR1 MDHEN, CDR2 SYDVKM. The CDR3 totals 11 residues. The V end lost 4 bases, the J end lost 2 bases, and 3 bases lay between the germline ends. The whole variable domain, remainder taken from reference TRBV28 and TRBJ2-7, is DVKVTQSSRYLVKRTGEKVFLECVQDMDHENMFWYRQDPGLGLRLIYFSYDVKMKEKGDIPEGYSVSREKKERFSLILESASTNQTSMYLCASSSAYEQYFGPGTRLTVT.

This chain connects TRBV20-1 to TRBJ2-3, with a possible D match to TRBD2 (6 bases). With 3 bases removed from V and 3 bases from J, the gap between germline ends came to 19 bases. The CDR3 has 16 amino acids. Germline assignment: CDR1 DFQATT and CDR2 SNEGSKA (reference sequence). CDR3 region: CSASPGGPGVTDTQYF. For the CDR3, the DNA is TGCAGTGCTAGTCCCGGGGGACCGGGGGTGACAGATACGCAGTATTTT.

This clone was counted a few times. V gene TRBV4-1 combines with J gene TRBJ1-5; TRBD1 matches at 7 bases. Germline V gives CDR1 MGHRA, CDR2 YSYEKL. The CDR3 contains 15 residues. The trim removed 2 bases at V and 5 bases at J, leaving 6 bases unmatched. The chain's CDR3 is CASSQLDRSDQPQHF. CDR3 DNA: TGCGCCAGCAGCCAATTGGACAGGAGTGATCAGCCCCAGCATTTT.

The chain combines TRBV7-3 with TRBJ2-1; D perhaps matches TRBD2 (7 bases). This CDR3 spans 13 amino acids. Between the trimmed V and J ends, which lost 8 bases and 5 bases, there was a span of 13 bases. Germline CDR1 and CDR2: SGHTA and FQGTGA. CDR3 in DNA: TGTGCCAGCGGCGGGGGCCCGAACAATGAGCAGTTCTTC. It translates to CASGGGPNNEQFF.

The chain is built from TRBV6-5 and TRBJ1-5; no reliable D call. CDR1 is MNHEY and CDR2 is SVGAGI in the germline V gene. CDR3 length equals 13 residues. V was clipped by 6 bases and J by 1 base, with 7 bases between them. The CDR3 reads CASRGESNQPQHF. The CDR3 nucleotides are TGTGCCAGCAGGGGAGAGAGCAATCAGCCCCAGCATTTT.

The J gene is TRBJ1-2, the V gene TRBV30, with D uncertain. The length of the CDR3 is 13 residues. Trimming left V 2 bases short and J 2 bases short, with 9 bases between. Germline V CDR1 and CDR2: GTSNPN, SVGIG (reference sequence). The CDR3 region is CAWSSSLNYGYTF. In nucleotides, the CDR3 is TGTGCCTGGAGTTCGTCGTTAAACTATGGCTACACCTTC.

This chain connects TRBV12-3 or TRBV12-4 to TRBJ1-2; possibly TRBD1 for D (6 bases). The CDR3 is 13 amino acids. Trimming took 2 bases from V and 8 from J, leaving 12 bases between them. The CDR3 DNA is TGTGCCAGCAGTTTATACAGGGTCGAAGGCTACACCTTC. Its protein product is CASSLYRVEGYTF.

The chain recombines TRBV7-3 with TRBJ2-7; no clear D. Per germline, CDR1 SGHTA and CDR2 FQGTGA. V was shortened by 7 bases and J by 3 bases, with 16 bases between the two germline ends. The CDR3 spans 14 residues. The CDR3: CASNFSIGDYEQYF. CDR3 DNA sequence: TGTGCCAGCAACTTTTCCATCGGAGACTACGAGCAGTACTTC.

V gene TRBV5-1 combines with J gene TRBJ2-3; 9 positions agree with TRBD2. This CDR3 comprises 17 residues. Germline V gene lookup returns CDR1 SGHRS and CDR2 YFSETQ. V shed 3 bases, J shed 7 bases, and the junction held 15 bases outside the gene matches. CDR3 in DNA: TGCGCCAGCAGCTCCACAAGGGGCGGGAGGGCCAGGTATACGCAGTATTTT. Protein sequence: CASSSTRGGRARYTQYF.

Here the CDR3 DNA reads TGTGCCAGCAGCCTAACCGGGACAGGGGGTCCAGAGACCCAGTACTTC. Its protein product is CASSLTGTGGPETQYF. This chain connects TRBV7-2 to TRBJ2-5; 11 positions agree with TRBD1. The V segment lost 5 bases and the J segment 4 bases; nucleotides outside the gene matches: 9. The CDR3 is made up of 16 amino acids. Germline V CDR1 and CDR2: SGHTA, FQGNSA. The entire variable domain, with the rest obtained from reference TRBV7-2 and TRBJ2-5, is as follows: GAGVSQSPSNKVTEKGKDVELRCDPISGHTALYWYRQSLGQGLEFLIYFQGNSAPDKSGLPSDRFSAERTGGSVSTLTIQRTQQEDSAVYLCASSLTGTGGPETQYFGPGTRLLVL.

The J gene is TRBJ2-7, the V gene TRBV4-1; maybe TRBD2 (6 bases). The V end lost 0 bases, the J end lost 7 bases, and 19 bases lay between the germline ends. The V gene's germline CDR1 is MGHRA and CDR2 YSYEKL. The CDR3 loop spans 16 amino acids. The CDR3 DNA reads TGCGCCAGCAGCCAAGATACGACTAGGGCTTTTTATGAGCAGTACTTC. This encodes CASSQDTTRAFYEQYF.

CDR3 protein: CASSLLALAGDTQYF. In nucleotides, the CDR3 is TGTGCCAGCAGTTTATTAGCGCTAGCGGGAGATACGCAGTATTTT. The chain joins TRBV27 to TRBJ2-3, with TRBD2 matching 8 bases. This CDR3 comprises 15 residues. CDR1 and CDR2 from the germline V gene are MNHEY and SMNVEV (reference sequence). Trimming cost V 1 base and J 5 bases; bases outside gene matches: 5.

The chain joins TRBV7-9 to TRBJ2-7; 11 nucleotides agree with TRBD2. Germline trimming cut 4 bases from V and 2 bases from J; bases unmatched to any gene: 4. The germline V gene encodes CDR1 SEHNR and CDR2 FQNEAQ (reference sequence). This CDR3 spans 15 amino acids. In DNA, the CDR3 is TGTGCCAGCAGCTCAACTAGCGGGAGTCCCTACGAGCAGTACTTC. As protein: CASSSTSGSPYEQYF.

In the case of this clone: Its ends do not fully match the called genes, so a read error is possible. The chain has TRBV7-7 and TRBJ2-7; tentative D call: TRBD1 (5 bases). This CDR3 has 17 residues. Germline CDR1 reads SSHAT; CDR2 reads FNYEAQ (reference sequence). The CDR3 sequence: CASSPQGVGPAYYEQYF. In DNA, the CDR3 is TGTGCTAGCAGCCCTCAGGGCGTAGGTCCGGCTTACTACGAGCAGTACTTC.

The rearrangement uses TRBV24-1 and TRBJ2-3, with D maybe TRBD2 (6 bases). Per germline, CDR1 KGHDR and CDR2 SFDVKD. V was clipped by 5 bases and J by 7 bases, with 18 bases between them. CDR3 length equals 15 residues. The CDR3 protein is CATSGLMGGLYTQYF. In DNA form, the CDR3 reads TGTGCCACCAGTGGTCTGATGGGAGGCCTTTATACGCAGTATTTT.